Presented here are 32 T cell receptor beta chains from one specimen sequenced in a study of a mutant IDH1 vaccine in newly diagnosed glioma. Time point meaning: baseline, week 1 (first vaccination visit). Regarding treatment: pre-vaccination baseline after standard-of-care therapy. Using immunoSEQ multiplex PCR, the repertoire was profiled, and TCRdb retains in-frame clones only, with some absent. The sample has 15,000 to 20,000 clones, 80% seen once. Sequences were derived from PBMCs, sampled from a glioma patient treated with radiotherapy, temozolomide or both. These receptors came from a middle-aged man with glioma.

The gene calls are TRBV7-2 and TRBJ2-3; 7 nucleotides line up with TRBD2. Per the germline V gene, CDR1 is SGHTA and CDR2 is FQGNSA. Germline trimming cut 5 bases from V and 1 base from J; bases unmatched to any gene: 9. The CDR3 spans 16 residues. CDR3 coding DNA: TGTGCCAGCAGCACACAAGCGGGGACGGGCACAGATACGCAGTATTTT. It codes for CASSTQAGTGTDTQYF.

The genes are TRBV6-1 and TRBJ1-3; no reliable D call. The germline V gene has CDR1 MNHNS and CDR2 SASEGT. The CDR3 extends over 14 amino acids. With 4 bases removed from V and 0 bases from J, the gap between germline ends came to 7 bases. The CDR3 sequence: CASSAGSSGNTIYF. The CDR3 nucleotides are TGTGCCAGCAGTGCGGGGAGCTCTGGAAACACCATATATTTT.

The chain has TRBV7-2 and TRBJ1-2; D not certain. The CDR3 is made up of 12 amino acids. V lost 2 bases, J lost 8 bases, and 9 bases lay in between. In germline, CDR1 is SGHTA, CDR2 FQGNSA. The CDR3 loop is CASSLSSRGYTF. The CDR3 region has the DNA TGTGCCAGCAGCTTATCCTCTCGGGGCTACACCTTC.

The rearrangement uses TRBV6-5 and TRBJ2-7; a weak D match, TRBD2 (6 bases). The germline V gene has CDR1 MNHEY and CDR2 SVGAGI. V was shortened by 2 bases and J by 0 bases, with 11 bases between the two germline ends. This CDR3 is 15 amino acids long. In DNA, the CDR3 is TGTGCCAGCAGTTACGGGCTAGCGAACTCCTACGAGCAGTACTTC. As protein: CASSYGLANSYEQYF.

DNA of the CDR3: TGTGCCAGCAGCTTAGTTCAGGAGGGCGAGCAGTACGTC. Translating it yields CASSLVQEGEQYV. The chain employs TRBV7-8 and TRBJ2-7; weak D call: TRBD2 (6 bases). Germline CDR1 is SGHVS and CDR2 is FQNEAQ. The CDR3 contains 13 residues. V was shortened by 1 base and J by 6 bases, with 10 bases between the two germline ends.

The CDR3 region has the DNA TGCGCCAGCAGCTTGGCCCCCCAAGCAGGCTTCTCCTACGAGCAGTACTTC. Its translation: CASSLAPQAGFSYEQYF. The chain combines TRBV5-1 with TRBJ2-7; D not resolved. Trimming cost V 0 bases and J 0 bases, with 16 bases left between them. The length of the CDR3 is 17 residues. CDR1 SGHRS and CDR2 YFSETQ come from the germline V gene. The variable domain in full, with the rest retrieved from reference TRBV5-1 and TRBJ2-7, is KAGVTQTPRYLIKTRGQQVTLSCSPISGHRSVSWYQQTPGQGLQFLFEYFSETQRNKGNFPGRFSGRQFSNSRSEMNVSTLELGDSALYLCASSLAPQAGFSYEQYFGPGTRLTVT.

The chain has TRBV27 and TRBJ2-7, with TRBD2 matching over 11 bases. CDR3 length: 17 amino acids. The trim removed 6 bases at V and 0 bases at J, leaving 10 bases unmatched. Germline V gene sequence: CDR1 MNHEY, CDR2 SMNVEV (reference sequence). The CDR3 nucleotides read TGTGCCAGCAGCCCCGGGCTAGCGGGAGGTGGCTCCTACGAGCAGTACTTC. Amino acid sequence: CASSPGLAGGGSYEQYF.

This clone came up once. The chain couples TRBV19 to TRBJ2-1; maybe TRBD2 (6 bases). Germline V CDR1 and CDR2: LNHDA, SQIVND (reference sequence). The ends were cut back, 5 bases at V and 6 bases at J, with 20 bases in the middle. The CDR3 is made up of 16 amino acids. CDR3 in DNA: TGTGCCAGTAGTGTTATGGGTGGCGGGGCCCTCAATGAGCAGTTCTTC. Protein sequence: CASSVMGGGALNEQFF.

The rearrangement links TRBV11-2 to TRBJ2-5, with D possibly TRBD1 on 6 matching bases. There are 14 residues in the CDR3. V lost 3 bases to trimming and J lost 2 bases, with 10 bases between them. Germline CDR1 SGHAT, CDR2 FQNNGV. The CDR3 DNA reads TGTGCCAGCAGCTTCCAGACAGGTCAAGAGACCCAGTACTTC. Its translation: CASSFQTGQETQYF.

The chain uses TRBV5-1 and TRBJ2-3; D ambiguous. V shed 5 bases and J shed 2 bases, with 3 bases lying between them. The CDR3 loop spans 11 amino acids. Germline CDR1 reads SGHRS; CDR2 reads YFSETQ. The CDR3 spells CASRYTDTQYF. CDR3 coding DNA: TGCGCCAGCAGATACACAGATACGCAGTATTTT.

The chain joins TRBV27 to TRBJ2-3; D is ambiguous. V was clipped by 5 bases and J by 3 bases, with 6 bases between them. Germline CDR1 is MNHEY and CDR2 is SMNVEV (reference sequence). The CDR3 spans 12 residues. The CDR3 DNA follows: TGTGCCAGCAGTCGTGAAACAGATACGCAGTATTTT. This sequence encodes CASSRETDTQYF.

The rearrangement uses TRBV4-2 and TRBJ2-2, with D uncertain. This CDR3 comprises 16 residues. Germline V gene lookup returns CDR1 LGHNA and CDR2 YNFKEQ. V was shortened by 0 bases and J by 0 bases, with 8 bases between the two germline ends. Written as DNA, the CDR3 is TGTGCCAGCAGCCAAGATGTACACTCGAACACCGGGGAGCTGTTTTTT. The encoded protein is CASSQDVHSNTGELFF.

The CDR3 here is CASSGVATTDTQYF. CDR3 nucleotides: TGTGCCAGCAGCGGCGTAGCGACCACAGATACGCAGTATTTT. V and J are TRBV9 and TRBJ2-3; D might be TRBD2 (5 bases). In germline, CDR1 is SGDLS, CDR2 YYNGEE. V lost 3 bases, J lost 2 bases, and 10 bases lay in between. This CDR3 has 14 residues.

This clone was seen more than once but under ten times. CDR3 bases: TGTGCCAGCAGCCCTACTAGCGGGAGGGTTGATGAGCAGTTCTTC. Translating gives CASSPTSGRVDEQFF. J is TRBJ2-1 and V is TRBV5-4; 13 positions agree with TRBD2. Germline V gene data show CDR1 as SGHNT and CDR2 as YYREEE (reference sequence). Germline trimming cut 4 bases from V and 8 bases from J; bases unmatched to any gene: 6. This CDR3 contains 15 residues.

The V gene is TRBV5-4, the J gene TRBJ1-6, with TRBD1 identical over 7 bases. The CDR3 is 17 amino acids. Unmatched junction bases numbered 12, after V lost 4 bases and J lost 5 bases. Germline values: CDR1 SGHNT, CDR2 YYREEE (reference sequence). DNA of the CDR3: TGTGCCAGCAGCCCGAGACCCGGGACAGCTAATAATTCACCCCTCCACTTT. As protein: CASSPRPGTANNSPLHF.

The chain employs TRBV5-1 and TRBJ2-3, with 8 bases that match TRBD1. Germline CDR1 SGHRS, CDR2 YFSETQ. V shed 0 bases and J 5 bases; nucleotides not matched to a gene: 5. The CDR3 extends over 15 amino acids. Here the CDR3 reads CASSLAQGARDTQYF. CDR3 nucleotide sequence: TGCGCCAGCAGCTTGGCGCAGGGGGCAAGAGATACGCAGTATTTT.

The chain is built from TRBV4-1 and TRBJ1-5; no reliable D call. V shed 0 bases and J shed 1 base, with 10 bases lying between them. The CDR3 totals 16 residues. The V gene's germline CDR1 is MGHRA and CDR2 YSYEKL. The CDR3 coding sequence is TGCGCCAGCAGCCAAGAATGGAGTTTAAGCAATCAGCCCCAGCATTTT. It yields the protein CASSQEWSLSNQPQHF.

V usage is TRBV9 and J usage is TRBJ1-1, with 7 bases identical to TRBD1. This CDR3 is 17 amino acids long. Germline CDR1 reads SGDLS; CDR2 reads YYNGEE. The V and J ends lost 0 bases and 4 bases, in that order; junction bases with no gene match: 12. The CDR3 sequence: CASSVDGRGYGRTEAFF. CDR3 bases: TGTGCCAGCAGCGTAGATGGCAGGGGGTACGGTCGCACTGAAGCTTTCTTT.

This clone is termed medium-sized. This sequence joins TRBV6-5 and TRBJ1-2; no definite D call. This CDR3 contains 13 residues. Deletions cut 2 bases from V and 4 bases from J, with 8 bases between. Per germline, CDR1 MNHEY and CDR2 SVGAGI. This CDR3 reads CASSYGPGYGYTF. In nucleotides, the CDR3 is TGTGCCAGCAGTTACGGTCCTGGCTATGGCTACACCTTC.

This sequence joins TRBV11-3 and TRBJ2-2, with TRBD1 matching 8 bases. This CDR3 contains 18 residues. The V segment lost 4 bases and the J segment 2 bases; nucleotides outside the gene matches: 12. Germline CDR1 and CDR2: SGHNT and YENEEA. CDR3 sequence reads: CASSSHLSGTGNTGELFF. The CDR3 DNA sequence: TGTGCCAGCAGCTCTCATCTATCCGGGACAGGAAACACCGGGGAGCTGTTTTTT.

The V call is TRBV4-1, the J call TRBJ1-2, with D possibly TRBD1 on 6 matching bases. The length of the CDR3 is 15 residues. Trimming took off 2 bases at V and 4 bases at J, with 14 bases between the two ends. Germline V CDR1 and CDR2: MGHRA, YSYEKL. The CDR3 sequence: CASSQPGAQSYGYTF. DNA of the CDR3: TGCGCCAGCAGCCAACCGGGGGCGCAGAGCTATGGCTACACCTTC.

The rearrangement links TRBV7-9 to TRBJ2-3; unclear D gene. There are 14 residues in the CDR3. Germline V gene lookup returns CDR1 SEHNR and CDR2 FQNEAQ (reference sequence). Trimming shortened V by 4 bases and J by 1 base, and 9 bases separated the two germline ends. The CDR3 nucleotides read TGTGCCAGCAGCTCCCCCCAGGGCACAGATACGCAGTATTTT. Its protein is CASSSPQGTDTQYF.

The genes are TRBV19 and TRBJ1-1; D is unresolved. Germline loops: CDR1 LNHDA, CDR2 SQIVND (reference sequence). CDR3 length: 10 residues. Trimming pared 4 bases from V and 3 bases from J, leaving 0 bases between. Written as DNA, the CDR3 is TGTGCCAGTAGTAACACTGAAGCTTTCTTT. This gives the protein CASSNTEAFF.

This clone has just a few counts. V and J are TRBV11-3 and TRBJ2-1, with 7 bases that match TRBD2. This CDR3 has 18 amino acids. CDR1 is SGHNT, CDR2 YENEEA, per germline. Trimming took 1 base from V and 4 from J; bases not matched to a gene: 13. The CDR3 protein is CASSLGVTSIRIYNEQFF. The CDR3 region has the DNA TGTGCCAGCAGCTTAGGCGTGACTAGCATCCGTATTTACAATGAGCAGTTCTTC.

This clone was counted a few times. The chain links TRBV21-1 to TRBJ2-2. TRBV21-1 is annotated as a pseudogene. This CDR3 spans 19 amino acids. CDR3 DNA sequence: TGTGCCAGCAGCAGAGAATACCGGGACCCGGGAACGAACACCGGGGAGCTGTTTTTT. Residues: CASSREYRDPGTNTGELFF.

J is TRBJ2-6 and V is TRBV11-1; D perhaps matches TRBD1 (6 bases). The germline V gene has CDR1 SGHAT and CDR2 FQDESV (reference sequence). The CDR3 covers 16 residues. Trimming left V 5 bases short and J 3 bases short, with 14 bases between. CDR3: CASSQRGGFGANVLTF. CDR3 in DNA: TGTGCCAGCAGCCAGAGAGGGGGATTTGGGGCCAACGTCCTGACTTTC.

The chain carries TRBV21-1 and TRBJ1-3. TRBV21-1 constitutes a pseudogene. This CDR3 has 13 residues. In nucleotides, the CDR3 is TGTGCCAGCAGAATCCGCTCTGGAAACACCATATATTTT. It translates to CASRIRSGNTIYF.

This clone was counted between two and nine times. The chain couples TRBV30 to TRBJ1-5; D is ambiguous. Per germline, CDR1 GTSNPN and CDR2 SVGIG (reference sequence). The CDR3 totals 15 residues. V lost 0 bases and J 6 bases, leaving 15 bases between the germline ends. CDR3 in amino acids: CAWSVEPYSGQPQHF. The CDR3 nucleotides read TGTGCCTGGAGTGTGGAACCATACTCCGGTCAGCCCCAGCATTTT. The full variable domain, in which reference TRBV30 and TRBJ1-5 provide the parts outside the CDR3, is SQTIHQWPATLVQPVGSPLSLECTVEGTSNPNLYWYRQAAGRGLQLLFYSVGIGQISSEVPQNLSASRPQDRQFILSSKKLLLSDSGFYLCAWSVEPYSGQPQHFGDGTRLSIL.

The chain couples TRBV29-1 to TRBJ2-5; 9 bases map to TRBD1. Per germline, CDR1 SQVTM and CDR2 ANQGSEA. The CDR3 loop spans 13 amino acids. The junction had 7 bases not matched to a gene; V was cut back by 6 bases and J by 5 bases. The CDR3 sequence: CSVETGGDETQYF. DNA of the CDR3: TGCAGCGTCGAAACAGGGGGCGATGAGACCCAGTACTTC.

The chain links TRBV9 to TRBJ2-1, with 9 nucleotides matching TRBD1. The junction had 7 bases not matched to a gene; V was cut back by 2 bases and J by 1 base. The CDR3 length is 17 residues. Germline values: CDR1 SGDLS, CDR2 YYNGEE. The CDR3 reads CASSVPAGTGSYNEQFF. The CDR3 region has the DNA TGTGCCAGCAGCGTTCCTGCCGGGACAGGGTCCTACAATGAGCAGTTCTTC.

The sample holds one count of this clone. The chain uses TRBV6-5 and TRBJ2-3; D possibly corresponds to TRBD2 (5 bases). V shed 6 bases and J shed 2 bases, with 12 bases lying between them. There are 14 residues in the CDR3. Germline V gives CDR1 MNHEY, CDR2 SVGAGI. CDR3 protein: CASRDTGNTDTQYF. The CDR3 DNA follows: TGTGCCAGCAGAGACACGGGGAACACAGATACGCAGTATTTT.

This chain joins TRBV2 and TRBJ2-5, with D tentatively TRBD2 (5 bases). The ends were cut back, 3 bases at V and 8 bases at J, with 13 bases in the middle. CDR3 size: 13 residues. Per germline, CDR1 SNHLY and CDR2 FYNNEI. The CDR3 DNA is TGTGCCAGCAGTGATCAGTGGGAGTACACCCAGTACTTC. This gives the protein CASSDQWEYTQYF.